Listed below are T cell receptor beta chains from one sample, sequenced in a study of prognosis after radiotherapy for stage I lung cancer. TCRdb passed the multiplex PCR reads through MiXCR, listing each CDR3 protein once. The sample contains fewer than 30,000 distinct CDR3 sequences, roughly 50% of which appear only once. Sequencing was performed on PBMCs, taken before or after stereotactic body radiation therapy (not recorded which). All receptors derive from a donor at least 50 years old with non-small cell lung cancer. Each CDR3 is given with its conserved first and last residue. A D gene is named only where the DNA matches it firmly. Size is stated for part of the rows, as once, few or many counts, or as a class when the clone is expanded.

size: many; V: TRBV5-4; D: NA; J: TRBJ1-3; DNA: TGTGCCAGCAGCTTGGAAGGCAGAAACACCATATATTTT; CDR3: CASSLEGRNTIYF
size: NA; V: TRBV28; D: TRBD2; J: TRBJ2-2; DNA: TGTGACAGCCACCCTCCCCAAGGGAGGGGCGGGGAGCTGTTTTTT; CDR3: CDSHPPQGRGGELFF
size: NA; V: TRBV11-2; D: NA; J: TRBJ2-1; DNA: TGTACCAGCAGCTTAGGGCACCCCAATGAGCAGTTCTTC; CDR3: CTSSLGHPNEQFF
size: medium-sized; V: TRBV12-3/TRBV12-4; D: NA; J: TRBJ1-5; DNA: TGTGCCAGCAGTTTAAATGAGAATCAGCCCCAGCATTTT; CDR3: CASSLNENQPQHF
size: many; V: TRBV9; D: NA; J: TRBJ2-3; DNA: TGTGCCAGCAGCGTAGATCAGAACACAGATACGCAGTATTTT; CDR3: CASSVDQNTDTQYF
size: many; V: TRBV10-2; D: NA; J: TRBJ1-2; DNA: TGCGCCAGCAGTGAGAGGCAGCCTTCTAACTATGGCTACACCTTC; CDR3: CASSERQPSNYGYTF
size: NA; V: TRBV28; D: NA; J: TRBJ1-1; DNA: TGTGCCAGCAGTCCCTCGTACAGGGTGAACATTGAAGCTTTCTTT; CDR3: CASSPSYRVNIEAFF
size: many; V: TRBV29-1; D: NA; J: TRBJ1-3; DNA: TGCAGCGGGAAAATACAGGGCCTCGGAAACACCATATATTTT; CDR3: CSGKIQGLGNTIYF
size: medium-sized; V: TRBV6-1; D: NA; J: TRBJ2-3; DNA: TGTGCCAGCTCAGAGCGGGAAGGGGGGAGGTATACGCAGTATTTT; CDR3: CASSEREGGRYTQYF
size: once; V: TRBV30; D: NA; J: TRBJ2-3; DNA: TGTGCCTGGAGTGTACCGGGGGGCACAGATACGCAGTATTTT; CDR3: CAWSVPGGTDTQYF
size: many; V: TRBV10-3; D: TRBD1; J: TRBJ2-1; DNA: TGTGCCATCAGACTCGACAGGGCCGGGGATGAGCAGTTCTTC; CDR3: CAIRLDRAGDEQFF
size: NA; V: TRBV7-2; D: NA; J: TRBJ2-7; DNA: TGTGCCAGCAGCTTCGGGGTAGGCTACGAGCAGTACTTC; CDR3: CASSFGVGYEQYF
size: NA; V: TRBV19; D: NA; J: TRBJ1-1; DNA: TGTGCCAGTAGTAAGTCAGGTAACACTGAAGCTTTCTTT; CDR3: CASSKSGNTEAFF
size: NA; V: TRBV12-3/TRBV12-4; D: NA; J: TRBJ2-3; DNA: TGTGCCGGCAGTCCCGGGTGTAGCGACACAGATACGCAGTATTTT; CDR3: CAGSPGCSDTDTQYF
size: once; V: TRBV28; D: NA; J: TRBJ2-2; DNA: TGTGCCAGCCAAGGTGGGAACACCGTGGAGCTGTTCTTT; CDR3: CASQGGNTVELFF
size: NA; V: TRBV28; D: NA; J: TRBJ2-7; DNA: TGTGCCTGCAGGAATCAGTGGAGCTCCTACGAGCAGTACTTC; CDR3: CACRNQWSSYEQYF
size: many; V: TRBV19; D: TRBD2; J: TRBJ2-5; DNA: TGTGCCAGTAGTATAGGTTTGGTAGCGGGATTTGGGCAAGAGACCCAGTACTTC; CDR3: CASSIGLVAGFGQETQYF
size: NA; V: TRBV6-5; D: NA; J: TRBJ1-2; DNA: TGTGCCAGCAGTTACTCAGGCTATGGCTACACCTTC; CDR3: CASSYSGYGYTF
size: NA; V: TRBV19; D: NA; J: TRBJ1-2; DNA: TGTGCCAGTAGACAGGGTGGCTACACCTTC; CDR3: CASRQGGYTF
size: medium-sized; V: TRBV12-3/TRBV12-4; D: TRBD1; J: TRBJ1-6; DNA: TGTGCCAGCAGTTTACAGGGGGGAGCACCCCTCCACTTT; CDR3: CASSLQGGAPLHF
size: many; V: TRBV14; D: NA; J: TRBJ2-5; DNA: TGTGCCAGCAGCCAAGATTTGGCAAAGGACCAAGAGACCCAGTACTTC; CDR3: CASSQDLAKDQETQYF
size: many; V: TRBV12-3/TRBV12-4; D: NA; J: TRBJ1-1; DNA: TGTGCCAGCAGTTTACGACACAGTGATTTGGCTTTCTTT; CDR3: CASSLRHSDLAFF
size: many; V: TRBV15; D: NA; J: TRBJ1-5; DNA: TGTGCCACCAGCAGAGGGTCGGCCAGAACGGGTCAGCCCCAGCATTTT; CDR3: CATSRGSARTGQPQHF
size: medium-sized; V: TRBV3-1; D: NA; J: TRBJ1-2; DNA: TGTGCCTCGGGGGAACCGGGCTATGGCTACACCTTC; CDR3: CASGEPGYGYTF
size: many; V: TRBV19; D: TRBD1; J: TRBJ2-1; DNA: TGTGCCAGTAGTTCCCGACAGGGGATAGGAAATGAGCAGTTCTTC; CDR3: CASSSRQGIGNEQFF
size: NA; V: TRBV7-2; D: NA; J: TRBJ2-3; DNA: TGTGCCAGCATTGGTCTAAGCACAGATACGCAGTATTTT; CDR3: CASIGLSTDTQYF
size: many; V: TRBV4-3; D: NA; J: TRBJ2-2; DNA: TGCGCCAGCAGGAGAGGGGCGGGCGGGGAGCTGTTTTTT; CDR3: CASRRGAGGELFF
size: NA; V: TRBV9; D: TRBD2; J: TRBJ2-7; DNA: TGTGCCAGCGGCGGGACTAGCCATTACGAGCAGTACTTC; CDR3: CASGGTSHYEQYF
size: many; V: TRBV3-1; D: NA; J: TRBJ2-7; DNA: TGTGCCAGCAGTCTAGCCTTCTACTACGAGCAGTACTTC; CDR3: CASSLAFYYEQYF
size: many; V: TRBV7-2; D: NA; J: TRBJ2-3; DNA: TGTGCCAGCAGCTTAGAAAGCCAGAGTACGCAGTATTTT; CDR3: CASSLESQSTQYF
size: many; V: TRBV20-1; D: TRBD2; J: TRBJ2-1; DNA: TGCAGTGCTTCGGGACTAGCGGACCTCTACAATGAGCAGTTCTTC; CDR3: CSASGLADLYNEQFF
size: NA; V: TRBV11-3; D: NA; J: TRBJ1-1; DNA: TGTGCCAGCAGCGAAGGGTGGGGGGGGAACACTGAAGCTTTCTTT; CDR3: CASSEGWGGNTEAFF
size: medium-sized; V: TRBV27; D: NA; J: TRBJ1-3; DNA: TGTGCCAGCAGTTTCCGTGGGAGGGCTGGAAACACCATATATTTT; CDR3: CASSFRGRAGNTIYF
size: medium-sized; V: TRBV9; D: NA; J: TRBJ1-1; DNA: TGTGCCAGCATCCATATGGGTGGGTTGAACACTGAAGCTTTCTTT; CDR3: CASIHMGGLNTEAFF
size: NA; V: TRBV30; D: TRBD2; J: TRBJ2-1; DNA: TGTGCCTGGAGCCGACTGACTAGCGGGAGAATCGATGAGCAGTTCTTC; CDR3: CAWSRLTSGRIDEQFF